The clone carrying this T cell receptor (beta chain) was detected only a few times. The antigen remains undetermined. The sample originates from a study of T-cell reconstitution after alpha-beta-depleted transplantation in children. Study results and caveats: A year had passed since transplant, and T-cell counts and diversity by then came mostly from newly produced T cells. Several hundred expanded graft clones reportedly supplied alpha-beta T cells about two months after transplant. Day-60 TCRbeta diversity that was high in some patients was derived from surviving recipient T cells and thymic progenitors.

Library preparation (for TCRbeta) was performed with unique molecular identifiers. TCRdb called the PCR reads again in MiXCR, with one record for every CDR3 protein. The repertoire holds about 830,000 distinct CDR3 sequences, with around 15% as singletons. V trimming: 5 bases; J trimming: 3 bases; junction bases outside the gene matches: 4. Per germline, CDR1 MNHEY and CDR2 SVGAGI. This CDR3 has 13 amino acids. This specimen was PBMCs, mostly from graft donor cells, taken 360 days after TCRalphabeta/CD19-depleted stem cell transplant. The origin of this receptor is a male patient under 18 who had a stem cell transplant for acute lymphoblastic leukemia, so the T cells may come from the graft donor. The chain uses TRBV6-5 and TRBJ2-7; 7 positions agree with TRBD1. The CDR3 protein is CASSRDSLYEQYF. The DNA of the CDR3 is TGTGCCAGCAGTCGGGACAGCCTCTACGAGCAGTACTTC.